The next 7 T cell receptor beta chains were all read from a single sample in a study of T cells in Graves' hyperthyroidism and ophthalmopathy. Amplified TCR beta CDR3 regions derived from RNA transcripts. During a first-round RT-PCR of the TCR CDR3, the HTBI primer set was used. TCRdb re-analysed the multiplex PCR reads in MiXCR, keeping a single row per CDR3 protein. The sample carries roughly 740,000 distinct CDR3 sequences, roughly 17% recorded once. Sequenced: blood. The receptors stem from a man aged 18 to 35 with Graves' hyperthyroidism.

This clonotype was seen repeatedly, ten times or more. The chain links TRBV20-1 to TRBJ1-1; D uncertain. The CDR3 is 13 amino acids. Germline loops: CDR1 DFQATT, CDR2 SNEGSKA (reference sequence). Trimming left V 0 bases short and J 8 bases short, with 13 bases between. The CDR3 region is CSARDRTVGEAFF. As DNA, the CDR3 is TGCAGTGCTAGAGATAGGACGGTAGGAGAAGCTTTCTTT.

This clonotype was counted many times. The V call is TRBV3-1, the J call TRBJ1-1; 8 nucleotides match TRBD1. Germline trimming cut 4 bases from V and 11 bases from J; bases unmatched to any gene: 9. This CDR3 is 13 amino acids long. Looked up from germline, CDR1 is LGHDT and CDR2 is YNNKEL (reference sequence). CDR3 sequence: CASSPGTGGSAFF. The CDR3 bases are TGTGCCAGCAGCCCTGGGACAGGAGGGAGTGCTTTCTTT.

The sample holds many counts of this clonotype. The chain uses TRBV30 and TRBJ1-5, with 11 bases fitting TRBD1. The junction had 5 bases not matched to a gene; V was cut back by 3 bases and J by 4 bases. Per the germline V gene, CDR1 is GTSNPN and CDR2 is SVGIG (reference sequence). CDR3 length equals 15 residues. CDR3 sequence: CAWRSGTGGNQPQHF. CDR3 coding DNA: TGTGCCTGGAGGTCCGGGACAGGGGGAAATCAGCCCCAGCATTTT.

This clonotype was detected only a few times. This chain joins TRBV13 and TRBJ2-3; 10 nucleotides line up with TRBD2. Germline CDR1 reads PRHDT; CDR2 reads FYEKMQ (reference sequence). The CDR3 is made up of 16 amino acids. Germline trimming cut 2 bases from V and 4 bases from J; bases unmatched to any gene: 6. CDR3 in DNA: TGTGCCAGCAGCTTAAATCTAGCGGGAGCATCAGATACGCAGTATTTT. Its protein product is CASSLNLAGASDTQYF.

The CDR3 protein is CASRGDGLAGPAGNGELFF. CDR3 nucleotides: TGTGCCAGCAGGGGGGACGGACTAGCGGGCCCTGCGGGGAACGGGGAGCTGTTTTTT. V usage is TRBV5-4 and J usage is TRBJ2-2; 11 bases agree with TRBD2. The CDR3 contains 19 residues. V was clipped by 5 bases and J by 7 bases; unmatched bases: 19. Germline V gives CDR1 SGHNT, CDR2 YYREEE (reference sequence).

This clonotype was observed many times. The rearrangement links TRBV27 to TRBJ2-3, with TRBD2 matching 9 bases. The CDR3 is 14 amino acids. Trimming cost V 8 bases and J 1 base; bases outside gene matches: 4. Germline V gene lookup returns CDR1 MNHEY and CDR2 SMNVEV (reference sequence). This CDR3 reads CASQTSGGTDTQYF. DNA for the CDR3: TGTGCCAGCCAGACTAGCGGAGGCACAGATACGCAGTATTTT.

This clonotype occurred a few times. This rearrangement joins TRBV19 to TRBJ1-1, with D possibly TRBD1 on 5 matching bases. Trimming cost V 0 bases and J 4 bases, with 21 bases left between them. The CDR3 extends over 18 amino acids. Germline values: CDR1 LNHDA, CDR2 SQIVND (reference sequence). DNA for the CDR3: TGTGCCAGTAGTATAGATTGGGCAGGGAATGAGGTGGGCACTGAAGCTTTCTTT. Its protein product is CASSIDWAGNEVGTEAFF.